These T cell receptor beta chains were read from a single sample in a study of CD8 T cells in Susac syndrome. MiXCR, applied by TCRdb to the immunoSEQ multiplex PCR reads, yields one record per CDR3 protein. Found here are some 100,000 distinct CDR3 sequences, about nine tenths of them singletons; the top ten hold over 0.12%. Sequenced material: CD4+ T cells from PBMCs. These receptor sequences come from a human donor in good health. Both conserved end residues are part of each CDR3. A D gene is named only where the DNA matches it firmly. Clone sizes are given selectively: once, few, many, or a class where the clone is expanded.

d_call: NA; clone_size: NA; cdr3_length: 11; v_call: TRBV6-2/TRBV6-3; j_call: TRBJ2-1; cdr3_nt: TGTGCCAGCAGTGAGGGAATGGGGGAGTTCTTC; cdr3_aa: CASSEGMGEFF
d_call: TRBD1; clone_size: NA; cdr3_length: 17; v_call: TRBV6-5; j_call: TRBJ1-2; cdr3_nt: TGTGCCAGCAGTTACACAAAATCCTACAGGGGATCGTATGGCTACACCTTC; cdr3_aa: CASSYTKSYRGSYGYTF
d_call: NA; clone_size: NA; cdr3_length: 12; v_call: TRBV29-1; j_call: TRBJ2-1; cdr3_nt: TGCAGCGTTTCTCTGGCGGATAGTGAGCAGTTCTTC; cdr3_aa: CSVSLADSEQFF
d_call: TRBD1; clone_size: once; cdr3_length: 13; v_call: TRBV19; j_call: TRBJ2-7; cdr3_nt: TGTGCCAGTAGTGGCGGACAGGGCTACGAGCAGTACTTC; cdr3_aa: CASSGGQGYEQYF
d_call: NA; clone_size: NA; cdr3_length: 15; v_call: TRBV6-2/TRBV6-3; j_call: TRBJ2-3; cdr3_nt: TGTGCCAGCAGATCACGCAGTTTTAGCACAGATACGCAGTATTTT; cdr3_aa: CASRSRSFSTDTQYF
d_call: TRBD2; clone_size: NA; cdr3_length: 16; v_call: TRBV7-2; j_call: TRBJ2-5; cdr3_nt: TGTGCCAGCAGCTCCCCTCCCGGGAGGCTCCAAGAGACCCAGTACTTC; cdr3_aa: CASSSPPGRLQETQYF
d_call: NA; clone_size: NA; cdr3_length: 13; v_call: TRBV25-1; j_call: TRBJ2-2; cdr3_nt: TGTGCCAGCAGTGGACAGGTGGCCGGGGAGCTGTTTTTT; cdr3_aa: CASSGQVAGELFF
d_call: TRBD1; clone_size: NA; cdr3_length: 15; v_call: TRBV12-3/TRBV12-4; j_call: TRBJ1-2; cdr3_nt: TGTGCCAGCAGTTTAGGAGGGACAGGGAGCTATGGCTACACCTTC; cdr3_aa: CASSLGGTGSYGYTF
d_call: NA; clone_size: NA; cdr3_length: 14; v_call: TRBV25-1; j_call: TRBJ2-2; cdr3_nt: TGTGCCAGCAGTGAATATCGGGGGCCCGGGGAGCTGTTTTTT; cdr3_aa: CASSEYRGPGELFF
d_call: TRBD1; clone_size: NA; cdr3_length: 13; v_call: TRBV3-1; j_call: TRBJ1-5; cdr3_nt: TGTGCCAGCAGCGACAGGGGCAGACAGCCCCAGCATTTT; cdr3_aa: CASSDRGRQPQHF
d_call: NA; clone_size: NA; cdr3_length: 12; v_call: TRBV18; j_call: TRBJ2-3; cdr3_nt: TGTGCCAGCTCACACCCCACAGATACGCAGTATTTT; cdr3_aa: CASSHPTDTQYF
d_call: NA; clone_size: NA; cdr3_length: 14; v_call: TRBV3-1; j_call: TRBJ1-4; cdr3_nt: TGTGCCAGCAGCTCGGGTGTTGGTAATGAAAAACTGTTTTTT; cdr3_aa: CASSSGVGNEKLFF
d_call: NA; clone_size: once; cdr3_length: 17; v_call: TRBV29-1; j_call: TRBJ1-3; cdr3_nt: TGCAGCGTTGAAGATTTGCGGACAGACGGGCTAAGGGACACCATATATTTT; cdr3_aa: CSVEDLRTDGLRDTIYF
d_call: NA; clone_size: NA; cdr3_length: 14; v_call: TRBV10-2; j_call: TRBJ2-1; cdr3_nt: TGCGCCAGCCACCCTGCGGTCTCCTACAATGAGCAGTTCTTC; cdr3_aa: CASHPAVSYNEQFF
d_call: NA; clone_size: once; cdr3_length: 15; v_call: TRBV7-2; j_call: TRBJ2-1; cdr3_nt: TGTGCCAGCAGCTTAGCGACAGGTTCCTACAATGAGCAGTTCTTC; cdr3_aa: CASSLATGSYNEQFF
d_call: TRBD1; clone_size: NA; cdr3_length: 14; v_call: TRBV19; j_call: TRBJ1-2; cdr3_nt: TGTGCCAGTAGCGAAGGGGGCGACAACTATGGCTACACCTTC; cdr3_aa: CASSEGGDNYGYTF
d_call: TRBD2; clone_size: NA; cdr3_length: 15; v_call: TRBV5-1; j_call: TRBJ2-1; cdr3_nt: TGCGCCAGCAGCTTGGCCCCTAGCGGGGGGAATGAGCAGTTCTTC; cdr3_aa: CASSLAPSGGNEQFF
d_call: NA; clone_size: NA; cdr3_length: 13; v_call: TRBV30; j_call: TRBJ1-5; cdr3_nt: TGTGCCTGGAGTGGGGGTGGCAATCAGCCCCAGCATTTT; cdr3_aa: CAWSGGGNQPQHF
d_call: NA; clone_size: NA; cdr3_length: 12; v_call: TRBV3-1; j_call: TRBJ2-1; cdr3_nt: TGTGCCAGCAGCCCGCACGGGGGTGAGCAGTTCTTC; cdr3_aa: CASSPHGGEQFF
d_call: NA; clone_size: NA; cdr3_length: 13; v_call: TRBV6-2/TRBV6-3; j_call: TRBJ1-2; cdr3_nt: TGTGCCAGCAGCTCGGCAACTAACTATGGCTACACCTTC; cdr3_aa: CASSSATNYGYTF
d_call: NA; clone_size: NA; cdr3_length: 17; v_call: TRBV12-3/TRBV12-4; j_call: TRBJ2-3; cdr3_nt: TGTGCCAGCAGTTTCGTCTGTGAGGAGGGAGTCGCAGATACGCAGTATTTT; cdr3_aa: CASSFVCEEGVADTQYF
d_call: NA; clone_size: NA; cdr3_length: 13; v_call: TRBV7-2; j_call: TRBJ1-2; cdr3_nt: TGTGCCAGCAGCTTAGACAGGGTCCTCGGCTACACCTTC; cdr3_aa: CASSLDRVLGYTF
d_call: NA; clone_size: NA; cdr3_length: 16; v_call: TRBV7-6; j_call: TRBJ1-4; cdr3_nt: TGTGCCAGCAGCTTATCCTCACAGGCAGCTAATGAAAAACTGTTTTTT; cdr3_aa: CASSLSSQAANEKLFF
d_call: NA; clone_size: NA; cdr3_length: 16; v_call: TRBV19; j_call: TRBJ1-5; cdr3_nt: TGTGCCAGTAGTATAGGGGCTGTTGGGACGAAACAGCCCCAGCATTTT; cdr3_aa: CASSIGAVGTKQPQHF
d_call: TRBD2; clone_size: NA; cdr3_length: 14; v_call: TRBV7-6; j_call: TRBJ2-7; cdr3_nt: TGTGCCAGCAGCTCTGGACTAGCGGGCTACGAGCAGTACTTC; cdr3_aa: CASSSGLAGYEQYF
d_call: TRBD1; clone_size: NA; cdr3_length: 16; v_call: TRBV7-2; j_call: TRBJ2-3; cdr3_nt: TGTGCCAGCAGCTTAGTCTCGACAGGGGGTTTGGGTACGCAGTATTTT; cdr3_aa: CASSLVSTGGLGTQYF
d_call: NA; clone_size: NA; cdr3_length: 15; v_call: TRBV6-5; j_call: TRBJ2-1; cdr3_nt: TGTGCCAGCAGTTTAGCGGTACGGCCCTACAATGAGCAGTTCTTC; cdr3_aa: CASSLAVRPYNEQFF
d_call: TRBD2; clone_size: NA; cdr3_length: 13; v_call: TRBV7-2; j_call: TRBJ2-7; cdr3_nt: TGTGCCAGCGCGAGGGGAGGGCCCCACGAGCAGTACTTC; cdr3_aa: CASARGGPHEQYF
d_call: NA; clone_size: NA; cdr3_length: 15; v_call: TRBV9; j_call: TRBJ2-7; cdr3_nt: TGTGCCAGCAGCGTAGACGGACATAGGGACTACGAGCAGTACTTC; cdr3_aa: CASSVDGHRDYEQYF
d_call: NA; clone_size: NA; cdr3_length: 15; v_call: TRBV7-3; j_call: TRBJ1-2; cdr3_nt: TGTGCCAGCAGCGCCCTTACAGGGTCTGCTGGTGGCTACACCTTC; cdr3_aa: CASSALTGSAGGYTF
d_call: TRBD1; clone_size: NA; cdr3_length: 14; v_call: TRBV19; j_call: TRBJ1-1; cdr3_nt: TGTGCCAGTAGTAAGGGACAGATGAACACTGAAGCTTTCTTT; cdr3_aa: CASSKGQMNTEAFF
d_call: NA; clone_size: once; cdr3_length: 17; v_call: TRBV9; j_call: TRBJ1-2; cdr3_nt: TGTGCCAGCAGCGTAGGATGGGGTGGCAGGGCGAACGATGGCTACACCTTC; cdr3_aa: CASSVGWGGRANDGYTF